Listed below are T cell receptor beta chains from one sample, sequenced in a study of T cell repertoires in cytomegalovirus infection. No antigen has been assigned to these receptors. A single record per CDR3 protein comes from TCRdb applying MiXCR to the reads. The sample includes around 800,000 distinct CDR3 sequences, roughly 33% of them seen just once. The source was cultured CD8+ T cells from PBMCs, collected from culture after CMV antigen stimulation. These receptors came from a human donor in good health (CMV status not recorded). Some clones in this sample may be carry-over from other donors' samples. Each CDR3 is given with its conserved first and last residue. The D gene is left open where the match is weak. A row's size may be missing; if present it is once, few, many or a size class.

cdr3_aa: CASSFSGGALDTQYF
cdr3_nt: TGTGCCAGCAGTTTTAGCGGGGGGGCCCTCGATACGCAGTATTTT
cdr3_length: 15
d_call: TRBD2
v_call: TRBV6-5
clone_size: many
j_call: TRBJ2-3

cdr3_aa: CAIGAGLNTEAFF
cdr3_nt: TGTGCCATCGGGGCGGGGTTGAACACTGAAGCTTTCTTT
cdr3_length: 13
d_call: -
v_call: TRBV10-3
clone_size: -
j_call: TRBJ1-1

cdr3_aa: CASSLARIQETQYF
cdr3_nt: TGTGCCAGCAGCTTAGCCCGAATTCAAGAGACCCAGTACTTC
cdr3_length: 14
d_call: -
v_call: TRBV7-9
clone_size: -
j_call: TRBJ2-5

cdr3_aa: CASSLPQGAGTGELFF
cdr3_nt: TGTGCCAGCAGCTTACCCCAGGGGGCGGGCACCGGGGAGCTGTTTTTT
cdr3_length: 16
d_call: TRBD1
v_call: TRBV7-8
clone_size: few
j_call: TRBJ2-2

cdr3_aa: CASGLGEGAAEAFF
cdr3_nt: TGTGCCAGCGGTTTGGGGGAAGGTGCCGCTGAAGCTTTCTTT
cdr3_length: 14
d_call: -
v_call: TRBV7-6
clone_size: many
j_call: TRBJ1-1

cdr3_aa: CASSDGTGTNQPQHF
cdr3_nt: TGCGCCAGCAGCGACGGGACAGGAACCAATCAGCCCCAGCATTTT
cdr3_length: 15
d_call: TRBD1
v_call: TRBV4-1
clone_size: few
j_call: TRBJ1-5

cdr3_aa: CASSLIPDTQYF
cdr3_nt: TGTGCCAGCAGCTTGATCCCGGATACGCAGTATTTT
cdr3_length: 12
d_call: -
v_call: TRBV7-9
clone_size: many
j_call: TRBJ2-3

cdr3_aa: CASSFDGANVLTF
cdr3_nt: TGTGCCAGCAGTTTCGACGGGGCCAACGTCCTGACTTTC
cdr3_length: 13
d_call: -
v_call: TRBV27
clone_size: few
j_call: TRBJ2-6

cdr3_aa: CASSQPLGGYTGELFF
cdr3_nt: TGTGCCAGCAGCCAACCCCTGGGCGGGTACACCGGGGAGCTGTTTTTT
cdr3_length: 16
d_call: -
v_call: TRBV4-2
clone_size: few
j_call: TRBJ2-2

cdr3_aa: CSSSLGSGDFLYNEQFF
cdr3_nt: TGTTCCAGCAGTTTAGGTAGCGGGGACTTTCTATACAATGAGCAGTTCTTC
cdr3_length: 17
d_call: TRBD2
v_call: TRBV27
clone_size: -
j_call: TRBJ2-1

cdr3_aa: CASSVQGLDTEAFF
cdr3_nt: TGTGCCAGCAGCGTACAGGGTTTGGACACTGAAGCTTTCTTT
cdr3_length: 14
d_call: -
v_call: TRBV9
clone_size: few
j_call: TRBJ1-1

cdr3_aa: CASSKTTGPDTQYF
cdr3_nt: TGTGCCAGCAGCAAAACGACAGGGCCAGATACGCAGTATTTT
cdr3_length: 14
d_call: TRBD1
v_call: TRBV7-9
clone_size: -
j_call: TRBJ2-3

cdr3_aa: CATSRDMGGGEQYF
cdr3_nt: TGTGCCACCAGCAGAGATATGGGAGGGGGCGAGCAGTACTTC
cdr3_length: 14
d_call: -
v_call: TRBV15
clone_size: -
j_call: TRBJ2-7

cdr3_aa: CASRPGQINQPQHF
cdr3_nt: TGTGCCAGCAGACCAGGACAGATCAATCAGCCCCAGCATTTT
cdr3_length: 14
d_call: -
v_call: TRBV27
clone_size: -
j_call: TRBJ1-5

cdr3_aa: CASSTRQGLGTEAFF
cdr3_nt: TGTGCCAGTAGTACTAGACAGGGGCTGGGCACTGAAGCTTTCTTT
cdr3_length: 15
d_call: TRBD1
v_call: TRBV19
clone_size: few
j_call: TRBJ1-1

cdr3_aa: CASSLAGNPGYTF
cdr3_nt: TGTGCCAGCAGTTTAGCAGGGAATCCTGGCTACACCTTC
cdr3_length: 13
d_call: -
v_call: TRBV12-3/TRBV12-4
clone_size: few
j_call: TRBJ1-2

cdr3_aa: CASSRLGDRSLTDTQYF
cdr3_nt: TGCGCCAGCAGCCGCTTGGGGGACAGGAGCCTCACAGATACGCAGTATTTT
cdr3_length: 17
d_call: TRBD1
v_call: TRBV4-1
clone_size: few
j_call: TRBJ2-3

cdr3_aa: CASSPLAGESNEQFF
cdr3_nt: TGTGCCAGCAGTCCTCTAGCGGGGGAGAGCAATGAGCAGTTCTTC
cdr3_length: 15
d_call: TRBD2
v_call: TRBV7-9
clone_size: -
j_call: TRBJ2-1

cdr3_aa: CASRFPSGTHYNEQFF
cdr3_nt: TGTGCCAGCAGATTCCCGTCGGGGACTCATTACAATGAGCAGTTCTTC
cdr3_length: 16
d_call: -
v_call: TRBV7-3
clone_size: few
j_call: TRBJ2-1

cdr3_aa: CASSLALGGTGRYGYTF
cdr3_nt: TGTGCCAGCAGTTTAGCGCTAGGAGGGACAGGGCGATATGGCTACACCTTC
cdr3_length: 17
d_call: TRBD1
v_call: TRBV12-3/TRBV12-4
clone_size: few
j_call: TRBJ1-2

cdr3_aa: CASSRTAPPQGTVSNEQFF
cdr3_nt: TGTGCCAGCAGTCGCACAGCCCCGCCGCAGGGTACGGTCTCCAATGAGCAGTTCTTC
cdr3_length: 19
d_call: -
v_call: TRBV6-5
clone_size: few
j_call: TRBJ2-1

cdr3_aa: CASAGRVDRAVETQYF
cdr3_nt: TGTGCCAGCGCTGGCCGGGTGGACAGGGCTGTCGAGACCCAGTACTTC
cdr3_length: 16
d_call: TRBD1
v_call: TRBV6-5
clone_size: few
j_call: TRBJ2-5

cdr3_aa: CASAQGNQPQHF
cdr3_nt: TGTGCTAGTGCCCAGGGTAATCAGCCCCAGCATTTT
cdr3_length: 12
d_call: -
v_call: TRBV12-5
clone_size: -
j_call: TRBJ1-5

cdr3_aa: CASRPGTPYEQYF
cdr3_nt: TGTGCCAGCCGACCTGGGACACCCTACGAGCAGTACTTC
cdr3_length: 13
d_call: -
v_call: TRBV6-5
clone_size: -
j_call: TRBJ2-7

cdr3_aa: CASSHRGSQETQYF
cdr3_nt: TGTGCCAGCAGCCACCGGGGGAGCCAAGAGACCCAGTACTTC
cdr3_length: 14
d_call: -
v_call: TRBV7-6
clone_size: few
j_call: TRBJ2-5

cdr3_aa: CASSSGTLHF
cdr3_nt: TGTGCCAGCAGCTCGGGTACCCTCCACTTT
cdr3_length: 10
d_call: -
v_call: TRBV7-2
clone_size: -
j_call: TRBJ1-6

cdr3_aa: CASSLAGQEKSYNSPLHF
cdr3_nt: TGCGCCAGCAGCTTGGCGGGACAGGAGAAGTCCTATAATTCACCCCTCCACTTT
cdr3_length: 18
d_call: TRBD1
v_call: TRBV5-1
clone_size: -
j_call: TRBJ1-6

cdr3_aa: CASSLRLPGQEFFF
cdr3_nt: TGTGCCAGCAGCTTGCGACTTCCGGGACAGGAATTCTTCTTC
cdr3_length: 14
d_call: TRBD1
v_call: TRBV5-6
clone_size: -
j_call: TRBJ2-1

cdr3_aa: CASGFVLAGDKETQYF
cdr3_nt: TGTGCTAGTGGTTTTGTACTAGCGGGGGATAAAGAGACCCAGTACTTC
cdr3_length: 16
d_call: TRBD2
v_call: TRBV12-5
clone_size: -
j_call: TRBJ2-5

cdr3_aa: CSVGRWGSTDTQYF
cdr3_nt: TGCAGCGTTGGACGGTGGGGTAGCACAGATACGCAGTATTTT
cdr3_length: 14
d_call: -
v_call: TRBV29-1
clone_size: few
j_call: TRBJ2-3